This TCR beta chain was observed in a study of blood T cell repertoires in COVID-19 (dated by TCRdb to 2020 to 2022). Background for the entire study: Samples from collaborators originated in the United States, Italy and Spain and spanned both the acute and convalescent phases of COVID-19. The material from the prospective study consisted of cDNA or gDNA derived from T cells, B-cell-depleted T cells, or PBMCs. The dataset comprised deeply sampled blood TCRbeta repertoires from subjects exposed to, actively infected with, or recovered from COVID-19. The repertoires were released in a freely available public database intended as a resource for research on the immune response to SARS-CoV-2. Samples were obtained from the ongoing ImmuneRACE study (first 160 participants) and from approximately 1,200 subjects provided by 6 global collaborators. Nearly every sample came with metadata listing a de-identified subject ID, COVID-19 status, age in years and sex. Where available, HLA class I and class II types were obtained from metadata supplied by the sample provider rather than from assay-based typing. Points the paper makes about the study in general: Clinical and demographic metadata were provided uncurated, with the amount varying by source and participant.

TCRbeta CDR3 regions were amplified from genomic DNA using the immunoSEQ Assay, a bias-controlled multiplex PCR. In the authors' own workflow: Nucleated cell counts per sample were estimated from amplification of reference gene primers within the assay. To quantify the absolute abundance of each unique TCRbeta CDR3 rearrangement, sequence reads were collapsed and filtered. For each sample, productive Simpson clonality was calculated as the square root of Simpson's diversity index across productive rearrangements. TCRdb's version of the immuneACCESS table is confined to in-frame rearrangements and falls short of the full clone set. An unresolved V gene accounts for under half of the shortfall where checked; the remainder is of unknown origin. V and J calls plus clone size are reproduced from that table; the DNA served to infer D and trimming. The sample table holds 240,000 or so clones, of which approximately 83% were seen once. The ten most abundant clones make up about 3.3% of the sample.

With respect to this clone: The specificity of this receptor is unknown. Qualities for individual bases were not recorded, and no much larger clone is one base off.

Via the germline V gene (reference sequence), CDR1 is WNHNN and CDR2 SYGVQD. Relative to germline, V is 9 bases shorter and J is 1 base shorter, with 22 bases between their ends. The CDR3 covers 17 residues, taking in both the cysteine and the phenylalanine. The kept DNA is CDR3 alone, 51 bases in frame from the first base. Participants in the prospective study were enrolled through a virtual design, were aged 18 to 89 years, and lived in fewer than 30 United States geographic areas. Cohort assignment in the prospective study relied on participant-reported clinical history from a screening survey and a study questionnaire. Mobile phlebotomists in the prospective study collected whole blood, serum and a nasopharyngeal or oropharyngeal swab from every participant. Over a roughly two-month period, participants in the prospective study had the option of providing additional blood draws and questionnaires. Prospective study blood samples were shipped either frozen or at room temperature before DNA extraction.

The clonotype originates from a woman between 40 and 50 years old with acute COVID-19. The source material was PBMCs or T cells enriched from blood (not recorded which). The chain couples TRBV10-1 to TRBJ2-1; TRBD2 could be the D gene, as 6 bases match. The DNA sequence is as follows: TGCGCCAGACCTAGTTCCCGTCGGGGGTGGTCCTACAATGAGCAGTTCTTC. This encodes CARPSSRRGWSYNEQFF.